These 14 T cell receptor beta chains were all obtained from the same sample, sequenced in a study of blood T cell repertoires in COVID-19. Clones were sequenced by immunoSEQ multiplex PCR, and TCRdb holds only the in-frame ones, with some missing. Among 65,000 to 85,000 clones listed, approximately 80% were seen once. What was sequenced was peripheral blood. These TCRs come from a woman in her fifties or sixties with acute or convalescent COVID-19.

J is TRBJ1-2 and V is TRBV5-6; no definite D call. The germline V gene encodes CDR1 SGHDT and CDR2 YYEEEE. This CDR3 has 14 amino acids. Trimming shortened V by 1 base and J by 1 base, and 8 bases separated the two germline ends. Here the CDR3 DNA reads TGTGCCAGCAGCTTGAGGAGGGTTAACTATGGCTACACCTTC. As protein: CASSLRRVNYGYTF.

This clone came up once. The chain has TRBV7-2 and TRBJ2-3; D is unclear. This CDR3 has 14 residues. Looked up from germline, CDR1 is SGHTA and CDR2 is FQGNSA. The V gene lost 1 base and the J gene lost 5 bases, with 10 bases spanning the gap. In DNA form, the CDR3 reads TGTGCCAGCAGCTTAGACCCCCCGGGAGATACGCAGTATTTT. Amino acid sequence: CASSLDPPGDTQYF.

The CDR3: CATSDFRGETQYF. In DNA form, the CDR3 reads TGTGCCACCAGTGATTTCCGGGGGGAGACCCAGTACTTC. The chain recombines TRBV24-1 with TRBJ2-5, with a weak D call TRBD2 (6 bases). Germline CDR1 and CDR2: KGHDR and SFDVKD. V was clipped by 1 base and J by 5 bases, with 7 bases between them. CDR3 size: 13 residues.

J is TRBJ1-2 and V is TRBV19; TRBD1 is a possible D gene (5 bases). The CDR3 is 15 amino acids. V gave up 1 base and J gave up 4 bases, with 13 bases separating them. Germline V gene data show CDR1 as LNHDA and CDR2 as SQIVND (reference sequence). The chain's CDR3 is CASSIARLGRYGYTF. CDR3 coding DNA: TGTGCCAGTAGTATAGCGCGCTTGGGGCGCTATGGCTACACCTTC.

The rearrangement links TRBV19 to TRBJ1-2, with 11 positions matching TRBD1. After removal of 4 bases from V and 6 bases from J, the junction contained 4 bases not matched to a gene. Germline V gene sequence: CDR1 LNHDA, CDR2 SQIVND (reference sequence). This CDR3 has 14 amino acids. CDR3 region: CASSTRTGGNGYTF. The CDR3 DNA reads TGTGCCAGTAGTACCCGGACAGGGGGCAATGGCTACACCTTC.

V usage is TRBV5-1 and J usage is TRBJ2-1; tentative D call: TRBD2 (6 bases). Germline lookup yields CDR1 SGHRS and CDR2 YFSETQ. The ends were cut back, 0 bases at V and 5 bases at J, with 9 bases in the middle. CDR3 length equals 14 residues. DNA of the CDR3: TGCGCCAGCAGCTTGGGGGGGGACCACAATGAGCAGTTCTTC. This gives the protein CASSLGGDHNEQFF.

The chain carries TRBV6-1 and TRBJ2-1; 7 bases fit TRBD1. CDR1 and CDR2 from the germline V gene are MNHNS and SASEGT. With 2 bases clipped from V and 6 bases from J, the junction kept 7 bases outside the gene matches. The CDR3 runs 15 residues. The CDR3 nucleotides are TGTGCCAGCAGTGAAACTAATCCAGGGGGCAATGAGCAGTTCTTC. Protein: CASSETNPGGNEQFF.

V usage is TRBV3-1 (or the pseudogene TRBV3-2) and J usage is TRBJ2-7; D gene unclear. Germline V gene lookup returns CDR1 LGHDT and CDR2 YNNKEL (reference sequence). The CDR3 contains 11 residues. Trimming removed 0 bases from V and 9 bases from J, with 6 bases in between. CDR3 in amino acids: CASSQDYVQYF. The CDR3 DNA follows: TGTGCCAGCAGCCAAGATTATGTGCAGTACTTC.

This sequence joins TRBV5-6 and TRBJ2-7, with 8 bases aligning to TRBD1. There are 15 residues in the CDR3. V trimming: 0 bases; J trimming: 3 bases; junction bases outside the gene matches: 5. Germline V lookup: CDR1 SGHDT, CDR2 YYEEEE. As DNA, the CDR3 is TGTGCCAGCAGCTTGGGACAGGGGCTGGTCTACGAGCAGTACTTC. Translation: CASSLGQGLVYEQYF.

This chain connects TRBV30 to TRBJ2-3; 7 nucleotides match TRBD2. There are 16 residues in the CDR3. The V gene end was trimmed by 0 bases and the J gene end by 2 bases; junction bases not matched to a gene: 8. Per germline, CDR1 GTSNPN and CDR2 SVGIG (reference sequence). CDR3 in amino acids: CAWSVVTSVITDTQYF. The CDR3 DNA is TGTGCCTGGAGTGTTGTCACTAGCGTTATCACAGATACGCAGTATTTT. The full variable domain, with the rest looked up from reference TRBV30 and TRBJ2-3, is SQTIHQWPATLVQPVGSPLSLECTVEGTSNPNLYWYRQAAGRGLQLLFYSVGIGQISSEVPQNLSASRPQDRQFILSSKKLLLSDSGFYLCAWSVVTSVITDTQYFGPGTRLTVL.

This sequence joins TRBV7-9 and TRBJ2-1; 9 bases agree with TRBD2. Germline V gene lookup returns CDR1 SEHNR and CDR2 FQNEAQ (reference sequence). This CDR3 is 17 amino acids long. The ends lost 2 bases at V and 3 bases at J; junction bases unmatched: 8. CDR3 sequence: CASSLRQTAGGYNEQFF. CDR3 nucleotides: TGTGCCAGCAGCTTACGGCAGACAGCGGGGGGCTACAATGAGCAGTTCTTC.

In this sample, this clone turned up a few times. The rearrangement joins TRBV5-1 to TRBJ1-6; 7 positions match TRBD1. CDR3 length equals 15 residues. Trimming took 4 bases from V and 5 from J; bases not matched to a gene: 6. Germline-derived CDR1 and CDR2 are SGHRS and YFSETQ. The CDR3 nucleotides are TGCGCCAGCAGCCGTGGGACAGTGAATAATTCACCCCTCCACTTT. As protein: CASSRGTVNNSPLHF. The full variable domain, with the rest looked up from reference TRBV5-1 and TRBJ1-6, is KAGVTQTPRYLIKTRGQQVTLSCSPISGHRSVSWYQQTPGQGLQFLFEYFSETQRNKGNFPGRFSGRQFSNSRSEMNVSTLELGDSALYLCASSRGTVNNSPLHFGNGTRLTVT.

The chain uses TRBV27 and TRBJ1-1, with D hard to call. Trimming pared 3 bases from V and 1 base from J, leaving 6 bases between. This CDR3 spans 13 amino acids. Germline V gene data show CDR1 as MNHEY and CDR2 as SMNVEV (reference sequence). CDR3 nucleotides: TGTGCCAGCAGTTTTATAGCGAACACTGAAGCTTTCTTT. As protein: CASSFIANTEAFF.

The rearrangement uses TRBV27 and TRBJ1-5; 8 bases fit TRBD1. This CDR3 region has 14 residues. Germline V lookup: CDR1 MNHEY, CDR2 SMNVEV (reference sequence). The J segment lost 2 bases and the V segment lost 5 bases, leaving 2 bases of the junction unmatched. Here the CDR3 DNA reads TGTGCCAGCAGTCCGACAGGGGGCAATCAGCCCCAGCATTTT. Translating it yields CASSPTGGNQPQHF.